This entry features one T cell receptor beta chain sequence. Antigen unknown. This record comes from a study of cytomegalovirus exposure and HLA in healthy donors. Study-level results: Using the classifier, cytomegalovirus status was reportedly diagnosed with high specificity and sensitivity. Sequencing likely generated an artifact that appeared as a cluster of highly shared sequence variants.

A multiplex PCR was run with 60 Vbeta primers and 13 Jbeta primers. Sequenced by immunoSEQ multiplex PCR; TCRdb stores in-frame clones only, minus some. The table includes around 120,000 clones, approximately 70% detected once. The CDR3 sequence is 11 residues long. In germline, CDR1 is SNHLY, CDR2 FYNNEI. V was cut by 8 bases and J by 10 bases, with 14 bases left in between. The TCR comes from a woman aged 55-75 years in good health and CMV-seropositive. Sequencing input: PBMCs. The V call is TRBV2, the J call TRBJ1-1; D not resolved. The chain's CDR3 is CASRGLDVAFF. In DNA, the CDR3 is TGTGCCAGCCGGGGTCTGGATGTAGCTTTCTTT.